The 17 T cell receptor beta chains below were found in one sample sequenced in a study of blood T cell repertoires in COVID-19. Profiling relied on immunoSEQ multiplex PCR, and the TCRdb table lists in-frame clones only, not all of them. The data contain 95,000 to 150,000 clones, around 80% of them singletons. The specimen sequenced was peripheral blood. These TCRs come from a man in his 60s with active or convalescent COVID-19.

The rearrangement joins TRBV3-1 (or the pseudogene TRBV3-2) to TRBJ2-3; D is unresolved. V lost 1 base and J lost 8, with 7 bases in between. CDR1 is LGHDT, CDR2 YNNKEL, per germline (reference sequence). The CDR3 totals 12 residues. This CDR3 reads CASSQGAGTQYF. The DNA of the CDR3 is TGTGCCAGCAGCCAAGGTGCAGGTACGCAGTATTTT.

The table lists this clone with a few counts. J is TRBJ1-3 and V is TRBV5-1, with TRBD1 matching 9 bases. Trimming removed 2 bases from V and 3 bases from J; junction bases left unmatched: 6. The CDR3 loop spans 16 amino acids. Germline V gene sequence: CDR1 SGHRS, CDR2 YFSETQ. CDR3 in DNA: TGCGCCAGCAGCTTTGACAGGGGGAGAGGTGGAAACACCATATATTTT. Translated: CASSFDRGRGGNTIYF.

The count of this clone is one. Other DNA sequences within the sample encode an identical CDR3. This chain links TRBV6-4 with TRBJ2-1; TRBD2 matches at 12 bases. Germline V lookup: CDR1 MRHNA, CDR2 SNTAGT. The CDR3 runs to 14 residues. The V and J ends lost 6 bases and 5 bases, in that order; junction bases with no gene match: 2. CDR3 DNA: TGTGCCAGCAGAAGGACTAGCGGGGACAATGAGCAGTTCTTC. This encodes CASRRTSGDNEQFF.

DNA of the CDR3: TGCAGCCCGATGGCAGGGGCGACGGCCAATCAGCCCCAGCATTTT. Amino acids: CSPMAGATANQPQHF. The chain joins TRBV29-1 to TRBJ1-5; maybe TRBD1 (6 bases). The CDR3 covers 15 residues. V was pared by 8 bases and J by 3 bases, with 20 bases between. CDR1 is SQVTM, CDR2 ANQGSEA, per germline.

This sequence joins TRBV11-3 and TRBJ2-4; 8 nucleotides match TRBD2. V lost 0 bases to trimming and J lost 1 base; unmatched junction nucleotides: 14. The CDR3 sequence is 20 residues long. The germline V gene has CDR1 SGHNT and CDR2 YENEEA. CDR3 nucleotide sequence: TGTGCCAGCAGCTTAGACCCTTTCGGGAGGGTCGGTCCCGCCAAAAACATTCAGTACTTC. Amino acid sequence: CASSLDPFGRVGPAKNIQYF.

The chain combines TRBV12-5 with TRBJ2-2; D is perhaps TRBD1 (5 bases). CDR1 is LGHNT and CDR2 is FRNRAP in the germline V gene. The length of the CDR3 is 16 residues. V lost 6 bases to trimming and J lost 5 bases, with 19 bases between them. The CDR3 region is CASGLAVQGETGELFF. In DNA form, the CDR3 reads TGTGCTAGTGGCCTTGCCGTGCAGGGCGAAACCGGGGAGCTGTTTTTT.

Remarks on this clone: The germline gene is not matched at one end of the junction; a read error may be the cause. This chain joins TRBV12-3 or TRBV12-4 and TRBJ1-1; D remains unclear. The CDR3 has 12 residues. The CDR3 loop is CASSREGRGSHF. Written as DNA, the CDR3 is TGTGCCAGCAGTCGAGAGGGTCGGGGAAGCCACTTT.

The rearrangement joins TRBV2 to TRBJ1-4; no clear D gene. The CDR3 is made up of 14 amino acids. Between the trimmed V and J ends, which lost 5 bases and 7 bases, there was a span of 14 bases. CDR1 is SNHLY, CDR2 FYNNEI, per germline. The CDR3 protein is CASSNSREGEKLFF. The CDR3 nucleotides are TGTGCCAGCAGTAACAGTCGAGAAGGTGAAAAACTGTTTTTT. Together with reference TRBV2 and TRBJ1-4, the CDR3 gives the full variable domain: EPEVTQTPSHQVTQMGQEVILRCVPISNHLYFYWYRQILGQKVEFLVSFYNNEISEKSEIFDDQFSVERPDGSNFTLKIRSTKLEDSAMYFCASSNSREGEKLFFGSGTQLSVL.

This rearrangement joins TRBV28 to TRBJ2-7; 7 nucleotides agree with TRBD2. Germline loops: CDR1 MDHEN, CDR2 SYDVKM. The CDR3 has 15 amino acids. The V gene end was trimmed by 5 bases and the J gene end by 0 bases; junction bases not matched to a gene: 7. The CDR3 coding sequence is TGTGCCAGCAGTCGATCCGGGACTACCTCCTACGAGCAGTACTTC. This codes for CASSRSGTTSYEQYF. The variable domain in full, with the rest retrieved from reference TRBV28 and TRBJ2-7, is DVKVTQSSRYLVKRTGEKVFLECVQDMDHENMFWYRQDPGLGLRLIYFSYDVKMKEKGDIPEGYSVSREKKERFSLILESASTNQTSMYLCASSRSGTTSYEQYFGPGTRLTVT.

The chain joins TRBV5-1 to TRBJ2-7; possibly TRBD1 for D (6 bases). V gave up 1 base and J gave up 2 bases, with 13 bases separating them. The V gene's germline CDR1 is SGHRS and CDR2 YFSETQ. CDR3 length: 15 amino acids. The CDR3 DNA reads as TGCGCCAGCAGCTTGCAGCAGGGGTTGACCTACGAGCAGTACTTC. The encoded protein is CASSLQQGLTYEQYF.

V usage is TRBV7-2 and J usage is TRBJ2-7, with D hard to call. With 6 bases removed from V and 6 bases from J, the gap between germline ends came to 12 bases. The CDR3 sequence is 12 residues long. CDR1 and CDR2 (germline): SGHTA, FQGNSA. CDR3 in DNA: TGTGCCAGCAGTATAACGCTACCCGAGCAGTACTTC. It yields the protein CASSITLPEQYF.

The DNA of the CDR3 is TGTGCCAGCAGCCAAGATTTTGCACTTAACTATGGCTACACCTTC. Its protein product is CASSQDFALNYGYTF. The chain is built from TRBV4-2 and TRBJ1-2; D gene uncertain. This CDR3 contains 15 residues. V was pared by 0 bases and J by 1 base, with 9 bases between. Germline loops: CDR1 LGHNA, CDR2 YNFKEQ.

J is TRBJ2-7 and V is TRBV9, with 13 bases fitting TRBD2. With 4 bases clipped from V and 7 bases from J, the junction kept 11 bases outside the gene matches. Germline assignment: CDR1 SGDLS and CDR2 YYNGEE. The CDR3 covers 16 residues. The CDR3 DNA reads as TGTGCCAGCAGCCGTACTAGCGGGAGGGCCCCGAGGGAGCAGTACTTC. This encodes CASSRTSGRAPREQYF.

The genes are TRBV3-1 (or the pseudogene TRBV3-2) and TRBJ1-2; the D gene is possibly TRBD1 (5 bases). Germline V CDR1 and CDR2: LGHDT, YNNKEL (reference sequence). The CDR3 has 16 residues. With 8 bases removed from V and 0 bases from J, the gap between germline ends came to 19 bases. This CDR3 reads CASSRRGEEANYGYTF. In DNA form, the CDR3 reads TGTGCCAGCTCCCGAAGGGGTGAGGAAGCTAACTATGGCTACACCTTC.

This clone came up many times. The chain combines TRBV4-1 with TRBJ2-5; 8 bases agree with TRBD1. This CDR3 has 14 residues. The V and J ends lost 3 bases and 4 bases, in that order; junction bases with no gene match: 4. Germline V gene sequence: CDR1 MGHRA, CDR2 YSYEKL. The CDR3 DNA is TGCGCCAGCAGCCACCCCGGACAGGGAGAGACCCAGTACTTC. Translation gives CASSHPGQGETQYF.

This clone was found a few times. This sequence joins TRBV11-3 and TRBJ2-1; 8 bases match TRBD1. J gave up 8 bases and V 5 bases, and 11 bases lay outside the gene matches. The CDR3 spans 15 residues. Looked up from germline, CDR1 is SGHNT and CDR2 is YENEEA. CDR3 loop: CASSLGTGGLHEQFF. The CDR3 DNA sequence: TGTGCCAGCAGCCTAGGAACAGGGGGTTTACATGAGCAGTTCTTC.

This chain uses TRBV7-2 with TRBJ2-5, with D perhaps matching TRBD1 (6 bases). This CDR3 spans 14 amino acids. Germline V gene lookup returns CDR1 SGHTA and CDR2 FQGNSA. The germline V and J ends were trimmed by 2 bases and 7 bases, with 14 bases remaining between them. CDR3 residues: CASSLIGGRGTQYF. CDR3 in DNA: TGTGCCAGCAGCTTAATAGGGGGTCGGGGGACCCAGTACTTC. Using reference TRBV7-2 and TRBJ2-5 for the parts outside the CDR3, the full variable domain is GAGVSQSPSNKVTEKGKDVELRCDPISGHTALYWYRQSLGQGLEFLIYFQGNSAPDKSGLPSDRFSAERTGGSVSTLTIQRTQQEDSAVYLCASSLIGGRGTQYFGPGTRLLVL.